Shown below are 32 T cell receptor beta chains from a single sample sequenced in a study of T-cell reconstitution after alpha-beta-depleted transplantation in children. During its preparation, the TCRbeta library received unique molecular identifiers. TCRdb reprocessed the PCR reads with MiXCR, giving one entry per CDR3 protein. Found here are hundreds of thousands of distinct CDR3 sequences, 15% to 20% of them singletons; the top ten hold around 28%. The sequencing used PBMCs, mostly from graft donor cells, collected 360 days after TCRalphabeta/CD19-depleted stem cell transplant. These receptor sequences come from a boy younger than two who had a stem cell transplant for Wiskott-Aldrich syndrome, so the T cells may come from the graft donor.

The J gene is TRBJ2-7, the V gene TRBV7-2; D is uncertain. Germline V lookup: CDR1 SGHTA, CDR2 FQGNSA. The germline V and J ends were trimmed by 0 bases and 4 bases, with 7 bases remaining between them. The CDR3 is made up of 13 amino acids. The CDR3 reads CASSLAFAYEQYF. The CDR3 nucleotides are TGTGCCAGCAGCTTAGCGTTTGCGTACGAGCAGTACTTC. The full variable domain, in which reference TRBV7-2 and TRBJ2-7 provide the parts outside the CDR3, is GAGVSQSPSNKVTEKGKDVELRCDPISGHTALYWYRQSLGQGLEFLIYFQGNSAPDKSGLPSDRFSAERTGGSVSTLTIQRTQQEDSAVYLCASSLAFAYEQYFGPGTRLTVT.

The sample holds a few counts of this clonotype. The chain is built from TRBV5-1 and TRBJ2-1; TRBD2 agrees at 8 bases. The CDR3 is 16 amino acids. Germline values: CDR1 SGHRS, CDR2 YFSETQ. Trimming at V came to 6 bases and at J to 3 bases, leaving 11 bases not matched to a gene. The DNA of the CDR3 is TGCGCCAGCAATATGATGGGACTAGGAGGCTACAATGAGCAGTTCTTC. The encoded protein is CASNMMGLGGYNEQFF.

The chain recombines TRBV10-3 with TRBJ2-7; TRBD2 matches at 13 bases. Losses at the gene ends were 3 bases for V and 2 bases for J; bases not matched to a gene: 4. The V gene's germline CDR1 is ENHRY and CDR2 SYGVKD. CDR3 length equals 16 residues. The CDR3 reads CAISDQGLAGTYEQYF. As DNA, the CDR3 is TGTGCCATCAGTGACCAGGGACTAGCGGGAACCTACGAGCAGTACTTC.

This clonotype came up a few times. The J gene is TRBJ2-5, the V gene TRBV28, with D perhaps given as TRBD1 or TRBD2 (6 bases each). V shed 11 bases and J shed 5 bases, with 21 bases lying between them. Germline V CDR1 and CDR2: MDHEN, SYDVKM. The CDR3 is 14 residues long. In DNA form, the CDR3 reads TGTGCCTCCCGGCGGAGGGGGGCGAAGGAGACCCAGTACTTC. Translation: CASRRRGAKETQYF.

This clonotype was seen more than once but under ten times. CDR3 residues: CASSSRAELQETQYF. For the CDR3, the DNA is TGTGCCAGCAGCTCTCGGGCTGAACTACAAGAGACCCAGTACTTC. The chain combines TRBV7-9 with TRBJ2-5; D not certain. The CDR3 has 15 residues. Germline V CDR1 and CDR2: SEHNR, FQNEAQ (reference sequence). The V end lost 4 bases, the J end lost 2 bases, and 14 bases lay between the germline ends.

This chain uses TRBV4-1 with TRBJ2-7; D may correspond to TRBD1 or TRBD2 (5 bases each). Between the trimmed V and J ends, which lost 4 bases and 3 bases, there was a span of 19 bases. CDR1 is MGHRA and CDR2 is YSYEKL in the germline V gene. There are 16 residues in the CDR3. The CDR3 DNA sequence: TGCGCCAGCAGCCTAATGCCGGGACCATTTGTCTACGAGCAGTACTTC. Translation: CASSLMPGPFVYEQYF.

The genes are TRBV7-2 and TRBJ2-5; no clear D gene. Trimming shortened V by 2 bases and J by 2 bases, and 15 bases separated the two germline ends. Germline CDR1 SGHTA, CDR2 FQGNSA. The CDR3 contains 16 residues. The CDR3: CASSLFQELLQETQYF. CDR3 nucleotides: TGTGCCAGCAGCTTATTTCAGGAACTGCTTCAAGAGACCCAGTACTTC. The full variable domain, rest sourced from reference TRBV7-2 and TRBJ2-5, is GAGVSQSPSNKVTEKGKDVELRCDPISGHTALYWYRQSLGQGLEFLIYFQGNSAPDKSGLPSDRFSAERTGGSVSTLTIQRTQQEDSAVYLCASSLFQELLQETQYFGPGTRLLVL.

This clonotype was seen a handful of times. This chain connects TRBV7-9 to TRBJ2-5; D gene unclear. Between the trimmed V and J ends, which lost 0 bases and 3 bases, there was a span of 11 bases. This CDR3 is 15 amino acids long. Germline values: CDR1 SEHNR, CDR2 FQNEAQ (reference sequence). CDR3 in DNA: TGTGCCAGCAGCTTAGCGAATTCTAGGGAAGAGACCCAGTACTTC. Translating it yields CASSLANSREETQYF.

The chain is built from TRBV5-1 and TRBJ2-5; no reliable D call. Germline V gene lookup returns CDR1 SGHRS and CDR2 YFSETQ. The V and J ends lost 0 bases and 4 bases respectively, with 13 bases between them. The CDR3 is made up of 15 amino acids. The CDR3 sequence: CASSLAAAKRETQYF. CDR3 nucleotide sequence: TGCGCCAGCAGCTTGGCCGCTGCTAAAAGAGAGACCCAGTACTTC.

There are many counts of this clonotype. This sequence joins TRBV29-1 and TRBJ2-1; D is ambiguous. From germline, CDR1 is SQVTM and CDR2 ANQGSEA. This CDR3 is built from 13 residues. The ends were cut back, 3 bases at V and 3 bases at J, with 9 bases in the middle. CDR3 loop: CSVDTQNYNEQFF. The DNA for the CDR3 is TGCAGCGTTGACACACAGAACTACAATGAGCAGTTCTTC.

This clonotype occurred a few times. This sequence joins TRBV5-1 and TRBJ2-7; D is uncertain. This CDR3 contains 15 residues. Germline V gene data show CDR1 as SGHRS and CDR2 as YFSETQ. V lost 0 bases and J lost 9, with 19 bases in between. Written as DNA, the CDR3 is TGCGCCAGCAGCTTGGGTGGCAGCCGGTTACGATGGCAGTACTTC. Protein product: CASSLGGSRLRWQYF.

Worth noting for this clonotype: One end of the junction varies from germline; a read error may be responsible. This sequence joins TRBV5-1 and TRBJ2-1; the match to TRBD1 covers 10 bases. CDR1 SGHRS and CDR2 YFSETQ come from the germline V gene. CDR3 length equals 18 residues. Here the CDR3 DNA reads TGCGCCAGCAGTTTGGACGCTCGACAGGGGGCGAGGTACAATGAGCAGTTCTTC. Its translation: CASSLDARQGARYNEQFF.

The CDR3 coding sequence is TGTGCCAGCAGCCAATCTACAGGGTTCGGGGAGCTGTTTTTT. It specifies CASSQSTGFGELFF. V gene TRBV16 combines with J gene TRBJ2-2, with TRBD1 as a possible D gene (6 bases). The germline CDR1 and CDR2 sequences are KGHSY and FQNENV. This CDR3 region has 14 residues. V dropped 0 bases and J dropped 7 bases, with 9 bases sitting between them.

This clonotype has more than one count but fewer than ten. CDR3 in DNA: TGTGCCAGCCGCAAAAGGAACAGCCCCGGGGAGCTGTTTTTT. It encodes CASRKRNSPGELFF. V and J are TRBV11-2 and TRBJ2-2; D unclear. CDR1 SGHAT and CDR2 FQNNGV come from the germline V gene. The length of the CDR3 is 14 residues. V dropped 8 bases and J dropped 6 bases, with 16 bases sitting between them.

V and J are TRBV15 and TRBJ2-2; 12 nucleotides align to TRBD1. The CDR3 has 18 amino acids. Germline V CDR1 and CDR2: LNHNV, YYDKDF (reference sequence). V was pared by 3 bases and J by 4 bases, with 9 bases of the junction left unmatched. The CDR3 sequence: CATSSPHGTGGSTGELFF. CDR3 bases: TGTGCCACCAGCAGTCCTCATGGGACAGGGGGCAGCACCGGGGAGCTGTTTTTT.

This clonotype has a handful of counts. Here the CDR3 reads CASDSGRITDTQYF. CDR3 bases: TGTGCCAGCGATAGCGGGAGGATCACAGATACGCAGTATTTT. This chain uses TRBV12-3 or TRBV12-4 with TRBJ2-3; 10 bases match TRBD2. CDR3 size: 14 residues. J gave up 2 bases and V 8 bases, and 4 bases lay outside the gene matches.

This chain joins TRBV5-1 and TRBJ2-7, with 9 bases identical to TRBD2. CDR1 SGHRS and CDR2 YFSETQ come from the germline V gene. The CDR3 is 15 amino acids. Germline trimming cut 3 bases from V and 2 bases from J; bases unmatched to any gene: 6. CDR3 region: CASSSRLAAAYEQYF. CDR3 nucleotides: TGCGCCAGCAGCTCCCGACTAGCGGCAGCCTACGAGCAGTACTTC.

A note on this clonotype: Relative to the germline gene, one junction end is altered; a read error may explain this. The chain recombines TRBV12-3 or TRBV12-4 with TRBJ1-1; maybe TRBD1 (6 bases). This CDR3 region has 16 residues. The CDR3 DNA is TGTGTCAGCAGTTTGGTAGGGGGGATTATGAACACTGAAGCTTTCTTT. Residues: CVSSLVGGIMNTEAFF.

The chain carries TRBV24-1 and TRBJ2-3; the D is unclear. The CDR3 has 16 residues. Trimming cost V 2 bases and J 1 base, with 12 bases left between them. Germline V gene data show CDR1 as KGHDR and CDR2 as SFDVKD. The CDR3 coding sequence is TGTGCCACCAGTGATTCCCCGGGCGCCCGCACAGATACGCAGTATTTT. Protein: CATSDSPGARTDTQYF.

The chain is built from TRBV30 and TRBJ1-5; no clear D gene. This CDR3 has 13 amino acids. V was pared by 1 base and J by 3 bases, with 7 bases between. The germline V gene encodes CDR1 GTSNPN and CDR2 SVGIG (reference sequence). CDR3 in DNA: TGTGCCTGGAGTGCCCAAATCAATCAGCCCCAGCATTTT. Translation gives CAWSAQINQPQHF. The full variable domain, rest sourced from reference TRBV30 and TRBJ1-5, is SQTIHQWPATLVQPVGSPLSLECTVEGTSNPNLYWYRQAAGRGLQLLFYSVGIGQISSEVPQNLSASRPQDRQFILSSKKLLLSDSGFYLCAWSAQINQPQHFGDGTRLSIL.

The rearrangement joins TRBV20-1 to TRBJ2-7; D may be TRBD1 (7 bases). CDR3 length: 15 residues. From germline, CDR1 is DFQATT and CDR2 SNEGSKA (reference sequence). V shed 3 bases and J shed 5 bases, with 20 bases lying between them. CDR3 sequence (DNA): TGCAGTGCTAGGAGGGGGGCAGGGGGGTTGGACGAGCAGTACTTC. Residues: CSARRGAGGLDEQYF.

The gene calls are TRBV4-1 and TRBJ2-3, with TRBD2 matching 9 bases. After removal of 4 bases from V and 2 bases from J, the junction contained 10 bases not matched to a gene. CDR1 is MGHRA, CDR2 YSYEKL, per germline. This CDR3 has 17 amino acids. CDR3 sequence: CASSRVIAGVITDTQYF. CDR3 in DNA: TGCGCCAGCAGCCGGGTAATAGCGGGGGTGATCACAGATACGCAGTATTTT.

The chain recombines TRBV30 with TRBJ2-2, with D uncertain. Trimming removed 2 bases at V and 6 bases at J, with 7 bases between. CDR1 GTSNPN and CDR2 SVGIG come from the germline V gene (reference sequence). This CDR3 region has 12 residues. The CDR3 loop reads CAWSSPPGELFF. The CDR3, as DNA: TGTGCCTGGAGTTCTCCCCCCGGGGAGCTGTTTTTT.

The V gene is TRBV24-1, the J gene TRBJ2-6; D remains unclear. V was trimmed by 7 bases and J by 4 bases, leaving 13 bases between them. The CDR3 sequence is 15 residues long. Germline V gene lookup returns CDR1 KGHDR and CDR2 SFDVKD. The DNA of the CDR3 is TGTGCCACCAGCGAGAGGAAGTCGGGGGCCAACGTCCTGACTTTC. Translation: CATSERKSGANVLTF.

V is TRBV7-2 and J is TRBJ2-5; 12 bases line up with TRBD2. The CDR3 loop spans 15 amino acids. The germline V gene has CDR1 SGHTA and CDR2 FQGNSA. The V segment lost 3 bases and the J segment 6 bases; nucleotides outside the gene matches: 5. CDR3 in DNA: TGTGCCAGCAGCTTTACGACTAGCGGGAGACAGACCCAGTACTTC. It specifies CASSFTTSGRQTQYF.

The chain recombines TRBV20-1 with TRBJ2-3; 10 nucleotides agree with TRBD1. V trimming: 0 bases; J trimming: 8 bases; junction bases outside the gene matches: 8. CDR1 DFQATT and CDR2 SNEGSKA come from the germline V gene (reference sequence). This CDR3 spans 15 amino acids. The CDR3 protein is CSARELTGGLGTQYF. The CDR3 DNA sequence: TGCAGTGCTAGAGAGCTGACAGGGGGCCTCGGTACGCAGTATTTT.

The table lists this clonotype with a few counts. This sequence joins TRBV6-5 and TRBJ2-7, with D perhaps matching TRBD2 (5 bases). The V end was cut by 4 bases, the J end by 0 bases, with 22 bases between. Per the germline V gene, CDR1 is MNHEY and CDR2 is SVGAGI. The CDR3 is 18 amino acids. The CDR3 sequence is CASSWKRVRKTSSYEQYF. DNA of the CDR3: TGTGCCAGCAGTTGGAAGAGGGTAAGAAAGACCTCCTCCTACGAGCAGTACTTC.

The V and J genes are TRBV12-3 or TRBV12-4 and TRBJ2-7; D assignment may be TRBD1 or TRBD2 (6 bases each). This CDR3 has 16 amino acids. The V and J ends lost 5 bases and 2 bases respectively, with 19 bases between them. The CDR3: CASSLERGAKAYEQYF. CDR3 DNA: TGTGCCAGCAGTCTAGAGAGGGGGGCGAAGGCCTACGAGCAGTACTTC.

This clonotype was detected only a few times. The CDR3 bases are TGCAGTGCTAGAGCTGCGGATACGCAGTATTTT. Translation gives CSARAADTQYF. The chain joins TRBV20-1 to TRBJ2-3, with no clear D. CDR3 length equals 11 residues. V lost 1 base to trimming and J lost 6 bases, with 5 bases between them. From germline, CDR1 is DFQATT and CDR2 SNEGSKA (reference sequence).

CDR3: CASSWGFEQYF. The DNA of the CDR3 is TGTGCCAGCAGTTGGGGGTTCGAGCAGTACTTC. The chain carries TRBV12-3 or TRBV12-4 and TRBJ2-7, with D possibly called TRBD1 or TRBD2 (5 bases each). Trimming cost V 4 bases and J 6 bases, with 7 bases left between them. This CDR3 comprises 11 residues.

This clonotype was picked up many times. The CDR3 nucleotides are TGTGCCAGCAGTTTAATTCGATACGAGCAGTACTTC. This translates into CASSLIRYEQYF. The V call is TRBV12-3 or TRBV12-4, the J call TRBJ2-7; D not resolved. V was cut by 2 bases and J by 4 bases, with 6 bases left in between. This CDR3 is built from 12 residues.

This chain links TRBV29-1 with TRBJ2-3; either TRBD1 or TRBD2 may supply D (6 bases each). The CDR3 length is 12 residues. The ends were cut back, 5 bases at V and 6 bases at J, with 12 bases in the middle. CDR1 SQVTM and CDR2 ANQGSEA come from the germline V gene. CDR3 nucleotides: TGCAGCGTTAAAAGGGGGGTGGATACGCAGTATTTT. It is translated as CSVKRGVDTQYF.